The present T cell receptor (beta chain) was sequenced within a study of T cells in women clearing cervical HPV infection. Study-level findings and limits: CIN3+ cases had significantly higher TCR richness than controls; evenness did not differ.

The CDR3 length is 17 residues. The trim removed 0 bases at V and 5 bases at J, leaving 5 bases unmatched. Germline lookup yields CDR1 SGHTA and CDR2 FQGNSA. Average input was around 1,100 ng genomic DNA for immunoSEQ TCR beta CDR3 amplification. The assay was immunoSEQ multiplex PCR, and TCRdb's table has in-frame clones only and misses some. The sample is made up of around 31,000 clones, and the top ten hold about 4.6% of it. On this clone: Its antigen remains unidentified. The read is 3 residues too short to cover the CDR3 end, so that end is filled in from the germline J gene.

The specimen was blood buffy coat. This clonotype was obtained from a woman aged 18-70 years with a cervical HPV16 infection that either progressed to CIN3+ or cleared (not recorded which). This sequence joins TRBV7-2 and TRBJ2-4; 12 bases match TRBD2. CDR3 residues: CASSLAPASGGENIQYF. CDR3 bases read: TGTGCCAGCAGCTTAGCCCCAGCTAGCGGGGGGGAAAACATT.